The clone carrying this T cell receptor beta chain was observed many times. Its antigen remains unknown. Noted time point: patch test 1, 2 weeks after DPC sensitization. Sample treatment: therapeutic diphenylcyclopropenone sensitization with weekly scalp DPC. Every donor had alopecia and was 18 to 70 years old; all were suitable for DPC. The data were taken from a study of human T cells and chemical hapten exposure. About the study: Patients got weekly scalp diphenylcyclopropenone doses over the roughly 22-week study.

Source study methods: Per sample, the median was roughly 96,000 TCRs, with values from around 25,000 to 690,000. Via MiXCR, TCRdb re-called the RACE reads, giving one row per CDR3 protein. Here the V and J calls rest on TCRdb's processing, not on the authors' analysis. The sample holds around 120,000 distinct CDR3 sequences; approximately 15% are singletons and the top ten take around 0.99%. Overall study results and limits: Sensitizing with DPC caused no change in TCRs above 1 in 1000 frequency.

Looked up from germline, CDR1 is SQVTM and CDR2 is ANQGSEA. V lost 7 bases and J lost 7, with 14 bases in between. CDR3 size: 12 residues. V gene TRBV29-1 combines with J gene TRBJ2-4; the D gene is possibly TRBD1 (6 bases). This material consisted of whole blood, taken in connection with sensitization to the hapten diphenylcyclopropenone (DPC). The clonotype originates from a young man with alopecia areata. Some clones in this sample may be carry-over from other donors' samples. CDR3 loop: CSAQGGFNIQYF. CDR3 sequence (DNA): TGCAGCGCACAGGGCGGTTTCAACATTCAGTACTTC.